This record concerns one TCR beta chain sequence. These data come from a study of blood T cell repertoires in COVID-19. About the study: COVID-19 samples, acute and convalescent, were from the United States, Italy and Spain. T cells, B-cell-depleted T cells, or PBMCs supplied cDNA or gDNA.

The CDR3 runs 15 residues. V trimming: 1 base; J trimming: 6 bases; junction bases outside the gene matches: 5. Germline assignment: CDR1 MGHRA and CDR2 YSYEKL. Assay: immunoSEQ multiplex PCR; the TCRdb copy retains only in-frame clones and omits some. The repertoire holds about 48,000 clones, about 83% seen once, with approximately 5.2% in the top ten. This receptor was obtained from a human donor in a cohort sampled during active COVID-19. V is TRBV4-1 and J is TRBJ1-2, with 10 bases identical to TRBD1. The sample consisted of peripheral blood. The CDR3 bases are TGCGCCAGCAGCCAAGGCGACAGGGGGCGGAATGGCTACACCTTC. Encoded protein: CASSQGDRGRNGYTF.